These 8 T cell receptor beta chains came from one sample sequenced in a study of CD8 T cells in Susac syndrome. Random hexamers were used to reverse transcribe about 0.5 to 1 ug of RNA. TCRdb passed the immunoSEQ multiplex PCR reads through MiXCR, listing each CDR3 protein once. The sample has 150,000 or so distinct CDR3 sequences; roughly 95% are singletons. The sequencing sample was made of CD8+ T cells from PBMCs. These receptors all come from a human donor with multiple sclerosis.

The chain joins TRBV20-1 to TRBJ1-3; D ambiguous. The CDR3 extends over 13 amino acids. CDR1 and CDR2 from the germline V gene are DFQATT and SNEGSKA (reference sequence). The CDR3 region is CSPRPRSGNTIYF. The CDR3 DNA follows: TGCAGCCCCCGGCCCCGCTCTGGAAACACCATATATTTT.

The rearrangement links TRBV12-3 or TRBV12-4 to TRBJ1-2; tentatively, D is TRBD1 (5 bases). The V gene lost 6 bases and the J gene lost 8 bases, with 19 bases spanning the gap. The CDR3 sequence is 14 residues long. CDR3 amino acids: CASSTNRDLRGYTF. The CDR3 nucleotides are TGTGCCAGCAGCACTAACCGGGACCTGAGGGGCTACACCTTC.

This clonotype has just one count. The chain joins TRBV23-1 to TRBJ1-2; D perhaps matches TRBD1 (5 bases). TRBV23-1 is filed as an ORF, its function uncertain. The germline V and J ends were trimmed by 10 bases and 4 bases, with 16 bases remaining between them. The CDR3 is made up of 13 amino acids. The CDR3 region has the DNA TGCGCCATGAGTAGTGGACAAGCCTATGGCTACACCTTC. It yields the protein CAMSSGQAYGYTF.

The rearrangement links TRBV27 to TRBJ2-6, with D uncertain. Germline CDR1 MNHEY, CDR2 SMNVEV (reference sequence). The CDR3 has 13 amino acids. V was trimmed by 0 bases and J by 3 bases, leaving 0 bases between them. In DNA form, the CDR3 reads TGTGCCAGCAGTTTATCTGGGGCCAACGTCCTGACTTTC. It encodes CASSLSGANVLTF.

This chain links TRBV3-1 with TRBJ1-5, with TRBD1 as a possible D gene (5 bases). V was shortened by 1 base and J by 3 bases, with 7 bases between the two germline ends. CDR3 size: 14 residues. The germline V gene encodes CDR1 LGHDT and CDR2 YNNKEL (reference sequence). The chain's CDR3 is CASSQGQPNQPQHF. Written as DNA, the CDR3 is TGTGCCAGCAGCCAAGGACAGCCCAATCAGCCCCAGCATTTT.

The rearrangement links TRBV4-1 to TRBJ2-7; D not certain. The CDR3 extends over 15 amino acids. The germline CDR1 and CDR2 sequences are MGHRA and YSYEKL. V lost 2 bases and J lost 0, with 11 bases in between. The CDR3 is CASSQRQVSSYEQYF. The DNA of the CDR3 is TGCGCCAGCAGCCAACGCCAGGTCAGCTCCTACGAGCAGTACTTC.

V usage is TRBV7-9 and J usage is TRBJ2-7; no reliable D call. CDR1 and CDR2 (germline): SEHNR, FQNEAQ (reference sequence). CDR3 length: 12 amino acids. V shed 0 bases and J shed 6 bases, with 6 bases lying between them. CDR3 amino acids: CASSLAQSEQYV. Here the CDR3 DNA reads TGTGCCAGCAGCTTAGCGCAGAGCGAGCAGTACGTC.

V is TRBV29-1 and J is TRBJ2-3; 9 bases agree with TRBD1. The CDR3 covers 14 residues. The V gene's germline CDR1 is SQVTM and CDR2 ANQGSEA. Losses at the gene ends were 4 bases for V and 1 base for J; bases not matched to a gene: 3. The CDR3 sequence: CSVGRTGGTDTQYF. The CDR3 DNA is TGCAGCGTTGGTAGGACAGGGGGCACAGATACGCAGTATTTT.